What follows are 16 T cell receptor beta chains derived from one specimen sequenced in a study of CD8 T cells in ankylosing spondylitis. Each CDR3 protein is one row after TCRdb ran MiXCR on the 5' RACE reads. The table lists fewer than 200,000 distinct CDR3 sequences, roughly 20% of them singletons. Material for sequencing was blood, either unsorted or a sorted T cell fraction (not recorded which). The receptor source for this set is a male donor aged 10 to 30 with ankylosing spondylitis or in good health (not recorded which).

The chain's CDR3 is CASSSRKELGQETQYF. CDR3 DNA: TGTGCCAGCAGTTCCCGTAAGGAATTAGGGCAAGAGACCCAGTACTTC. This chain links TRBV27 with TRBJ2-5; no reliable D call. Per germline, CDR1 MNHEY and CDR2 SMNVEV (reference sequence). The CDR3 consists of 16 residues. V was pared by 4 bases and J by 2 bases, with 17 bases between.

In this sample, this clonotype turned up many times. The chain couples TRBV7-2 to TRBJ1-4; no clear D. V lost 3 bases and J lost 7, with 15 bases in between. CDR1 SGHTA and CDR2 FQGNSA come from the germline V gene. The CDR3 is 15 residues long. CDR3: CASSFESIGSEKLFF. The CDR3 bases are TGTGCCAGCAGCTTTGAGTCAATAGGTAGTGAAAAACTGTTTTTT.

The genes are TRBV7-9 and TRBJ1-1, with 10 nucleotides matching TRBD1. CDR1 is SEHNR and CDR2 is FQNEAQ in the germline V gene (reference sequence). The V segment lost 6 bases and the J segment 4 bases; nucleotides outside the gene matches: 5. The CDR3 consists of 14 residues. CDR3 DNA sequence: TGTGCCAGCAGGGCGGGACAGGGGAGCACTGAAGCTTTCTTT. Protein sequence: CASRAGQGSTEAFF.

The CDR3 DNA reads as TGCAGTGCTAGAGATACGGAAGGCATTCAGTACTTC. Amino acid sequence: CSARDTEGIQYF. V is TRBV20-1 and J is TRBJ2-4, with D unclear. V lost 0 bases and J lost 9, with 9 bases in between. The CDR3 totals 12 residues. Germline V gene lookup returns CDR1 DFQATT and CDR2 SNEGSKA (reference sequence).

This clonotype was counted ten times or more. This chain uses TRBV19 with TRBJ2-7; no firm D call. V lost 0 bases and J 4 bases, leaving 25 bases between the germline ends. The CDR3 sequence is 19 residues long. Germline loops: CDR1 LNHDA, CDR2 SQIVND (reference sequence). The CDR3 coding sequence is TGTGCCAGTAGTATAGAGGGTACCCCAATATGGGAAATGGCGTACGAGCAGTACGTC. Translation: CASSIEGTPIWEMAYEQYV.

This clonotype came up many times. The V call is TRBV4-2, the J call TRBJ1-4, with D hard to call. Germline-derived CDR1 and CDR2 are LGHNA and YNFKEQ. This CDR3 is 12 amino acids long. Trimming removed 0 bases from V and 8 bases from J, with 4 bases in between. The chain's CDR3 is CASSQDGEKLFF. In DNA, the CDR3 is TGTGCCAGCAGCCAAGATGGCGAAAAACTGTTTTTT.

The sample holds many counts of this clonotype. This chain uses TRBV7-2 with TRBJ1-2, with D possibly TRBD1 on 6 matching bases. This CDR3 spans 17 amino acids. Germline V gives CDR1 SGHTA, CDR2 FQGNSA. Trimming took off 4 bases at V and 4 bases at J, with 22 bases between the two ends. This CDR3 reads CASSSLFWDTEGYGYTF. The CDR3 region has the DNA TGTGCCAGCAGCTCGCTATTTTGGGACACAGAAGGCTATGGCTACACCTTC.

The chain uses TRBV20-1 and TRBJ1-1; weak D call: TRBD1 (5 bases). This CDR3 spans 14 amino acids. Germline assignment: CDR1 DFQATT and CDR2 SNEGSKA (reference sequence). Trimming shortened V by 5 bases and J by 1 base, and 14 bases separated the two germline ends. CDR3 region: CSADGGRTNTEAFF. CDR3 sequence (DNA): TGCAGTGCTGACGGGGGACGGACGAACACTGAAGCTTTCTTT.

This clonotype was counted ten times or more. This chain connects TRBV4-2 to TRBJ2-1; the D is unclear. V lost 0 bases to trimming and J lost 10 bases, with 13 bases between them. CDR1 is LGHNA and CDR2 is YNFKEQ in the germline V gene. This CDR3 is built from 14 residues. CDR3 nucleotides: TGTGCCAGCAGCCAAGAGGCGGAGACTCACGAGCAGTTCTTC. Translation: CASSQEAETHEQFF.

This clonotype came up many times. The chain uses TRBV6-2 or TRBV6-3 and TRBJ1-2; perhaps TRBD1 as D (5 bases). Deletions cut 6 bases from V and 6 bases from J, with 11 bases between. From germline, CDR1 is MNHEY and CDR2 SVGEGT. The CDR3 length is 12 residues. The CDR3 here is CASRGDGDGYTF. The CDR3 DNA reads as TGTGCCAGCAGGGGGGACGGAGATGGCTACACCTTC.

V usage is TRBV9 and J usage is TRBJ2-2; D is uncertain. The CDR3 loop spans 16 amino acids. The germline CDR1 and CDR2 sequences are SGDLS and YYNGEE. V was clipped by 0 bases and J by 5 bases, with 14 bases between them. The CDR3 sequence: CASSVGFAFSTGELFF. DNA of the CDR3: TGTGCCAGCAGCGTAGGATTCGCGTTCTCGACCGGGGAGCTGTTTTTT.

The chain links TRBV18 to TRBJ2-3, with D unresolved. CDR1 is KGHSH, CDR2 LQKENI, per germline. The CDR3 has 13 residues. V was shortened by 3 bases and J by 2 bases, with 6 bases between the two germline ends. CDR3 sequence (DNA): TGTGCCAGCTCACCCTTAAACACAGATACGCAGTATTTT. Residues: CASSPLNTDTQYF. The full variable domain, in which reference TRBV18 and TRBJ2-3 provide the parts outside the CDR3, is NAGVMQNPRHLVRRRGQEARLRCSPMKGHSHVYWYRQLPEEGLKFMVYLQKENIIDESGMPKERFSAEFPKEGPSILRIQQVVRGDSAAYFCASSPLNTDTQYFGPGTRLTVL.

The chain has TRBV27 and TRBJ2-5; TRBD2 aligns across 10 bases. The V gene end was trimmed by 2 bases and the J gene end by 3 bases; junction bases not matched to a gene: 6. Germline CDR1 and CDR2: MNHEY and SMNVEV (reference sequence). The CDR3 consists of 16 residues. Written as DNA, the CDR3 is TGTGCCAGCAGTTTACTAGCGGGAGATGGCAAAGAGACCCAGTACTTC. Protein product: CASSLLAGDGKETQYF.

This clonotype was detected only a few times. The chain combines TRBV7-2 with TRBJ2-7, with TRBD1 as a possible D gene (6 bases). Trimming left V 1 base short and J 5 bases short, with 9 bases between. Looked up from germline, CDR1 is SGHTA and CDR2 is FQGNSA. CDR3 length: 13 amino acids. CDR3 in DNA: TGTGCCAGCAGCTTAGGGGGGCAGAACGAGCAGTACTTC. This translates into CASSLGGQNEQYF.

This clonotype was observed many times. The rearrangement links TRBV6-2 or TRBV6-3 to TRBJ2-7; D is unresolved. Germline CDR1 and CDR2: MNHEY and SVGEGT. CDR3 length: 12 residues. CDR3 in amino acids: CASSTIFGPEAV. CDR3 DNA: TGTGCCAGCAGTACGATTTTCGGACCCGAGGCGGTC.

This clonotype was observed many times. The V call is TRBV2, the J call TRBJ1-5; the D gene is possibly TRBD1 (5 bases). V was pared by 5 bases and J by 6 bases, with 17 bases between. The CDR3 runs 15 residues. Germline values: CDR1 SNHLY, CDR2 FYNNEI. The CDR3 region has the DNA TGTGCCAGCAGTCTCTCCGCCGGGGGAGGTCAGCCCCAGCATTTT. This encodes CASSLSAGGGQPQHF.